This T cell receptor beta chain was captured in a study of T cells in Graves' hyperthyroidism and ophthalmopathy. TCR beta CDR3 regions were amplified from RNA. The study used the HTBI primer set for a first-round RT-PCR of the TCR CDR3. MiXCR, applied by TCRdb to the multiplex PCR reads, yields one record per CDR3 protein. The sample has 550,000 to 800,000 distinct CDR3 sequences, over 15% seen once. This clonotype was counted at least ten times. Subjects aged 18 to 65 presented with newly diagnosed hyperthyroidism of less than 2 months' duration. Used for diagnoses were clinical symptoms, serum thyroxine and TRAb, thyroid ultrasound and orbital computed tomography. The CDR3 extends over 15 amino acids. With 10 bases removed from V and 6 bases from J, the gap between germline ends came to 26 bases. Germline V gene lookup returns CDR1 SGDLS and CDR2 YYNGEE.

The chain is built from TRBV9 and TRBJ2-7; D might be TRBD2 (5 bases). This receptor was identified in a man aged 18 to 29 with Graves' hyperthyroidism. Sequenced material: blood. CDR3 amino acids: CALTLGGRTGLEQYF. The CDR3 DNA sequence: TGTGCCCTCACACTCGGCGGGCGAACGGGCCTCGAGCAGTACTTC. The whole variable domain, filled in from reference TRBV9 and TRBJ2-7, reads DSGVTQTPKHLITATGQRVTLRCSPRSGDLSVYWYQQSLDQGLQFLIQYYNGEERAKGNILERFSAQQFPDLHSELNLSSLELGDSALYFCALTLGGRTGLEQYFGPGTRLTVT.